This T cell receptor beta chain was sequenced during a study of blood T cell repertoires in COVID-19 (TCRdb year 2020). Notes on the research overall: Samples covering the acute and convalescent phases of COVID-19 were provided by collaborators in the United States, Italy and Spain. The prospective study material was composed of cDNA or gDNA derived from T cells, B-cell-depleted T cells, or PBMCs. Deeply sampled blood TCRbeta repertoires from subjects exposed to, actively infected with, or recovered from COVID-19 were included in the dataset. The repertoires were released in a freely available public database meant as a resource for research on the immune response to SARS-CoV-2. Samples were obtained from the ongoing ImmuneRACE study (first 160 participants) and from 1,254 subjects provided by 6 global collaborators. The sample metadata nearly always contained a de-identified subject ID, COVID-19 status, age in years and sex. HLA class I and class II types, where available, came from metadata supplied by the sample provider rather than from assay-based typing. General conclusions and limits of the study: Clinical and demographic metadata were provided uncurated, with the amount varying by source and participant.

Concerning this clone: This clone's antigen is unknown. No base qualities exist here, and no much larger clone lies one base off it.

In the prospective study, participants were roughly 18 to 95 years old, resided in under 30 geographic areas of the United States, and were enrolled through a virtual design. In the prospective study, cohorts were assigned on the basis of participant-reported clinical history obtained from a screening survey and a study questionnaire. For ImmuneRACE Cohort 3, a participant was defined as recovered based on two consecutive negative NP/OP PCR tests, clearance by a healthcare professional, or resolution of symptoms. In the prospective study, whole blood, serum and a nasopharyngeal or oropharyngeal swab were collected from each participant by mobile phlebotomists. Prospective study participants could optionally give additional blood draws and questionnaires over an approximately 2-month period. Before DNA extraction, prospective study blood samples were shipped either frozen or at room temperature.

TCRbeta CDR3 regions were amplified from genomic DNA by means of the immunoSEQ Assay, a bias-controlled multiplex PCR. Per the original workflow: The number of nucleated cells in each sample was estimated by amplification of reference gene primers within the assay. Sequence reads were collapsed and filtered to measure the absolute abundance of every unique TCRbeta CDR3 rearrangement. For each sample, productive Simpson clonality was calculated by taking the square root of Simpson's diversity index across productive rearrangements. TCRdb carries this immuneACCESS record with in-frame sequences only. Its versions omit some clonotypes, under half of them owing to an unresolved V gene in the studies checked, with the rest unexplained. The V and J calls and clone size are taken from that table; D and trimming were inferred from the DNA. For this sample there are 180,000 or so clones; 80% to 90% appear just once. The ten biggest clones cover 12% to 15% of the sample.

The germline V gene (reference sequence) yields SEHNR for CDR1 and FQNEAQ for CDR2. Counted from cysteine to phenylalanine, this CDR3 has 15 amino acids. Here the CDR3 DNA is all that survives: 45 bases in frame from base 1. V was cut back by 5 bases and J by 0 bases, leaving a gap of 13 bases between them. The rearranged chain carries TRBV7-9 and TRBJ2-5; no D segment can be confidently identified. The source of this sequence is a man aged 45 to 65 who had recovered from COVID-19. Sequences were obtained from PBMCs or T cells enriched from blood (not recorded which). The nucleotides read TGTGCCAGCAGCCGGCGCGGCCCCCACCAAGAGACCCAGTACTTC. Its protein is CASSRRGPHQETQYF. The full variable domain, with segments outside the CDR3 supplied by the reference TRBV7-9 and TRBJ2-5 proteins, appears as DTGVSQNPRHKITKRGQNVTFRCDPISEHNRLYWYRQTLGQGPEFLTYFQNEAQLEKSRLLSDRFSAERPKGSFSTLEIQRTEQGDSAMYLCASSRRGPHQETQYFGPGTRLLVL.